The clone carrying this T cell receptor (beta chain) appeared a few times. This specimen belongs to a study of blood T cells in healthy people across ages. There were at least 5.5 micrograms of total RNA extracted from every sample. It was with a sample-barcoded 5' primer and a J-beta primer mix that a second PCR of roughly 7 to 11 cycles was run. TCRdb passed the 5' RACE reads through MiXCR, listing each CDR3 protein once. Seen here are just over 800,000 distinct CDR3 sequences, around two thirds observed once, and the top ten hold roughly 26%. The specimen was blood. The clonotype originates from a man aged 25-45 years in good health.

The CDR3 protein is CASSVSGTGSYNEQFF. The CDR3 coding sequence is TGTGCCAGCAGCGTGTCCGGGACAGGGAGCTACAATGAGCAGTTCTTC. The chain is built from TRBV9 and TRBJ2-1; 9 positions match TRBD1. Trimming at V came to 2 bases and at J to 3 bases, leaving 6 bases not matched to a gene. The CDR3 is 16 residues long. The germline CDR1 and CDR2 sequences are SGDLS and YYNGEE.